The rows below give T cell receptor beta chains drawn from one sample of a study of breast tumors, draining lymph nodes, adjacent tissues. MiXCR, run by TCRdb on the multiplex PCR reads, gives a single entry per CDR3 protein. The data contain around 43,000 distinct CDR3 sequences, roughly 24% of them singletons. Sequencing input: breast tumor tissue. Receptors were obtained from a female donor with breast cancer. Some clones in this sample may be carry-over from other donors' samples. The CDR3 runs from the conserved cysteine through the conserved F or W. Each record gives: V gene, J gene, clone size, D gene, CDR3 protein, CDR3 DNA. D genes are given only for firm matches. For some rows the clone size is stated as once, few or many, or as a class when expanded; others skip it.

TRBV5-1	TRBJ1-4	-	-	CASSLVPGARNEKLFF	TGCGCCAGCAGCTTGGTGCCAGGTGCGCGTAATGAAAAACTGTTTTTT
TRBV6-5	TRBJ1-6	many	-	CASSYSIWGEGSPLHF	TGTGCCAGCAGTTACTCGATCTGGGGTGAGGGTTCACCCCTCCACTTT
TRBV20-1	TRBJ2-7	many	TRBD2	CSARPTSGIFSEQYF	TGCAGTGCTAGACCCACTAGCGGGATATTTTCCGAGCAGTACTTC
TRBV10-3	TRBJ2-3	few	-	CAISERGRGADTQYF	TGTGCCATCAGTGAAAGGGGGCGGGGTGCAGATACGCAGTATTTT
TRBV2	TRBJ2-3	once	-	CATRRDAADTQYF	TGTGCCACCCGCCGGGACGCAGCCGATACGCAGTATTTT
TRBV5-6	TRBJ1-2	many	-	CASSLGRTLNYGYTF	TGTGCCAGCAGCTTGGGACGAACCCTTAACTATGGCTACACCTTC
TRBV3-1	TRBJ1-4	few	-	CASSPSSTPTNEKLFF	TGTGCCAGCAGCCCCTCCTCGACACCAACTAATGAAAAACTGTTTTTT
TRBV20-1	TRBJ2-5	-	TRBD2	CSARTGRGLAGQETQYF	TGCAGTGCTCGGACAGGGCGGGGACTAGCGGGTCAAGAGACCCAGTACTTC
TRBV2	TRBJ1-5	few	-	CASRGNVGNQPQHF	TGTGCCAGCAGGGGGAATGTAGGCAATCAGCCCCAGCATTTT
TRBV6-5	TRBJ1-1	-	TRBD1	CASSLTGGAWVNTEAFF	TGTGCCAGCAGTTTAACAGGGGGCGCGTGGGTGAACACTGAAGCTTTCTTT
TRBV9	TRBJ1-5	many	-	CASSADGGSGQPQHF	TGTGCCAGCAGCGCCGACGGGGGCTCGGGGCAGCCCCAGCATTTT
TRBV7-9	TRBJ1-4	many	TRBD1	CASSPPGQGVRLFF	TGTGCCAGCAGCCCTCCGGGACAGGGAGTAAGACTGTTTTTT
TRBV27	TRBJ2-5	many	-	CASSLRGLTAIQETQYF	TGTGCCAGCAGTTTAAGAGGCTTGACAGCAATCCAAGAGACCCAGTACTTC
TRBV6-1	TRBJ2-7	many	-	CASSDTLSYEQYF	TGTGCCAGCAGTGATACTCTCTCCTACGAGCAGTACTTC
TRBV5-1	TRBJ2-2	many	TRBD1	CASVDRGSGELFF	TGCGCCAGCGTGGACAGGGGGTCCGGGGAGCTGTTTTTT
TRBV11-2	TRBJ1-1	-	-	CASRDNKNTEAFF	TGTGCCAGCAGGGATAACAAGAACACTGAAGCTTTCTTT
TRBV5-5	TRBJ2-1	-	TRBD2	CASSPALADPYNEQFF	TGTGCCAGCAGCCCCGCACTAGCGGACCCCTACAATGAGCAGTTCTTC
TRBV7-8	TRBJ1-5	many	-	CASSLEAGVQPQHF	TGTGCCAGCAGCTTAGAGGCAGGAGTTCAGCCCCAGCATTTT
TRBV7-8	TRBJ2-7	many	TRBD1	CASSLAGPGQGAYEQYF	TGTGCCAGCAGCTTAGCAGGACCGGGACAGGGGGCCTACGAGCAGTACTTC
TRBV19	TRBJ2-7	many	-	CASSMPGTYEQYF	TGTGCCAGTAGTATGCCCGGAACCTACGAGCAGTACTTC
TRBV7-9	TRBJ1-1	-	TRBD1	CASSLGDRINTEAFF	TGTGCCAGCAGCTTAGGGGACAGGATAAACACTGAAGCTTTCTTT
TRBV19	TRBJ2-5	many	-	CASSPGIGGETQYF	TGTGCCAGTAGCCCAGGGATCGGGGGAGAGACCCAGTACTTC
TRBV9	TRBJ2-2	many	-	CASSVDLGTGELFF	TGTGCCAGCAGCGTAGATCTCGGCACCGGGGAGCTGTTTTTT
TRBV5-1	TRBJ2-2	-	-	CASRQGNTGELFF	TGCGCCAGCAGACAGGGGAACACCGGGGAGCTGTTTTTT
TRBV10-2	TRBJ2-7	-	-	CASSECGGWSCEQYF	TGCGCCAGCAGTGAGTGTGGCGGGTGGTCCTGCGAGCAGTACTTC
TRBV20-1	TRBJ1-2	-	-	CSARDGNRHYGYTF	TGCAGTGCTAGAGATGGTAACAGACACTATGGCTACACCTTC
TRBV11-3	TRBJ2-2	many	-	CASSPRGLNTGELFF	TGTGCCAGCAGTCCCAGAGGTTTGAACACCGGGGAGCTGTTTTTT
TRBV15	TRBJ1-4	many	TRBD1	CATSRDGTATNEKLFF	TGTGCCACCAGCAGAGATGGGACAGCAACTAATGAAAAACTGTTTTTT
TRBV7-7	TRBJ2-5	medium-sized	TRBD2	CASSRGLAGAETQYF	TGTGCTAGCAGCCGGGGACTAGCGGGAGCGGAGACCCAGTACTTC
TRBV7-2	TRBJ2-7	many	TRBD1	CASSSDRWYEQYF	TGTGCCAGCAGCTCGGACAGGTGGTACGAGCAGTACTTC
TRBV30	TRBJ2-5	many	-	CAWSSPGGTGSVETQYF	TGTGCCTGGAGCTCCCCGGGGGGGACAGGGAGTGTAGAGACCCAGTACTTC
TRBV6-2/TRBV6-3	TRBJ2-7	-	TRBD2	CASSYSSSGGPFEQYF	TGTGCCAGCAGTTACTCGTCGAGCGGGGGGCCTTTCGAGCAGTACTTC
TRBV11-2	TRBJ1-4	few	-	CASSQRAATNEKLLF	TGTGCCAGCAGCCAAAGGGCCGCAACTAATGAAAAACTGCTTTTT
TRBV5-1	TRBJ2-1	few	TRBD2	CASSLAGTRTLYEQFF	TGCGCCAGCAGCTTGGCCGGGACTAGGACTCTGTATGAGCAGTTCTTC
TRBV6-1	TRBJ1-6	many	TRBD1	CASSAGTDNSPLHF	TGTGCCAGCAGTGCCGGGACAGATAATTCACCCCTCCACTTT
TRBV15	TRBJ2-1	many	TRBD2	CATSGPSGGANNEQFF	TGTGCCACCAGCGGGCCTAGCGGGGGCGCTAACAATGAGCAGTTCTTC